This TCR beta chain was found in a study of T-cell reconstitution after alpha-beta-depleted transplantation in children. V shed 8 bases and J shed 0 bases, with 5 bases lying between them. This CDR3 is built from 12 residues. This clonotype was seen a handful of times. Researchers prepared the TCRbeta library using unique molecular identifiers, the study reports. TCRdb used MiXCR to reprocess the PCR reads, holding one entry per CDR3 protein. The data hold approximately 420,000 distinct CDR3 sequences, with approximately 11% observed a single time. The material sequenced was PBMCs from the stem cell graft donor, taken from the stem cell graft. The source of this sequence is a human donor who donated a stem cell graft to a child with acute myeloid leukemia. The V gene is TRBV12-3 or TRBV12-4, the J gene TRBJ1-5; D is ambiguous. The CDR3 nucleotides read TGTGCCAGCGCGGGTAGCAATCAGCCCCAGCATTTT. The encoded protein is CASAGSNQPQHF.